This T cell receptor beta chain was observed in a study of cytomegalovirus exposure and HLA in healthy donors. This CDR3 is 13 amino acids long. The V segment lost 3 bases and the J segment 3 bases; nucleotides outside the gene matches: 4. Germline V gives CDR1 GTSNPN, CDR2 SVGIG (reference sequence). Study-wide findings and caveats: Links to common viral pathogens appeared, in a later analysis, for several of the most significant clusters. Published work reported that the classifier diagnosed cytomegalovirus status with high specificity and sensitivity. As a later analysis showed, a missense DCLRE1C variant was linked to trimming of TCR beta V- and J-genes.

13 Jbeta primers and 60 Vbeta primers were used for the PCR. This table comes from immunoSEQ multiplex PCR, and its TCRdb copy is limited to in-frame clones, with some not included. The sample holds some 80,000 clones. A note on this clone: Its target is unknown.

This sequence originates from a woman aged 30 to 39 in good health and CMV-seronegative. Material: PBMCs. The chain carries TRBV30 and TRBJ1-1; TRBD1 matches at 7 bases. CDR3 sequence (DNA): TGTGCCTGGAGCATAGACAGGGACACTGAAGCTTTCTTT. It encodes CAWSIDRDTEAFF.